A single sample is the source of the 5 T cell receptor beta chains below, sequenced in a study of CD8+CD57+ T cells in acquired aplastic anemia. Genomic DNA templated the TCR beta VDJ and CDR3 profiling. TCRdb reprocessed the reads via MiXCR and lists one record per CDR3 protein. The sample consists of some 190,000 distinct CDR3 sequences, about half of them appearing once. Sequencing was done on a sample of sorted CD4+, CD8+, or CD8+CD57+ T cells (not recorded which) from PBMCs. Receptor source: a human donor in good health.

This clonotype was recorded a few times. The rearrangement links TRBV14 to TRBJ1-6, with D perhaps matching TRBD1 (6 bases). Trimming left V 4 bases short and J 2 bases short, with 12 bases between. Germline values: CDR1 SGHDN, CDR2 FVKESK. CDR3 length: 16 amino acids. The CDR3 bases are TGTGCCAGCAGCCTAGGGGGGGGGGCCTATAATTCACCCCTCCACTTT. The encoded protein is CASSLGGGAYNSPLHF.

About this clonotype: Its ends do not fully match the called genes, so a read error is possible. V usage is TRBV7-7 and J usage is TRBJ2-5; maybe TRBD1 (7 bases). In germline, CDR1 is SSHAT, CDR2 FNYEAQ (reference sequence). This CDR3 comprises 18 residues. CDR3 nucleotides: TGTGCTAGCAGCTTAATATCGGCTGGGCGGGACAGACAAGAGACCCAGTACTTC. It translates to CASSLISAGRDRQETQYF.

This clonotype came up a few times. The chain has TRBV6-5 and TRBJ2-1; no reliable D call. The CDR3 contains 14 residues. The V end was cut by 0 bases, the J end by 6 bases, with 9 bases between. The germline CDR1 and CDR2 sequences are MNHEY and SVGAGI. CDR3 loop: CASSYSDPVNEQFF. For the CDR3, the DNA is TGTGCCAGCAGTTACTCGGACCCGGTCAATGAGCAGTTCTTC.

The V gene is TRBV7-7, the J gene TRBJ2-5; D is uncertain. With 1 base removed from V and 1 base from J, the gap between germline ends came to 7 bases. Looked up from germline, CDR1 is SSHAT and CDR2 is FNYEAQ (reference sequence). This CDR3 has 14 amino acids. For the CDR3, the DNA is TGTGCCAGCAGCTTAGGCCAGACCCAAGAGACCCAGTACTTC. Translated, it gives CASSLGQTQETQYF.

The chain carries TRBV20-1 and TRBJ2-4; the D call may be TRBD1 or TRBD2 (5 bases each). V was pared by 6 bases and J by 9 bases, with 18 bases between. The CDR3 contains 13 residues. Germline CDR1 and CDR2: DFQATT and SNEGSKA (reference sequence). CDR3 amino acids: CSAHRDVDRIQYF. In DNA form, the CDR3 reads TGCAGTGCGCACCGGGACGTAGATCGCATTCAGTACTTC.